Shown below are 17 T cell receptor beta chains from a single sample sequenced in a study of T cells after yellow fever vaccination. In TCRdb, the 5' RACE reads were re-called with MiXCR into one record per CDR3 protein. The table lists hundreds of thousands of distinct CDR3 sequences, roughly 13% of them singletons, with over 12% in the top ten. Sequences were derived from PBMCs, sampled on the day of the yellow fever booster vaccination. These receptors were obtained from a man aged 30-40 years who received the YFV17D yellow fever vaccine.

This clonotype showed up just a few times. V and J are TRBV24-1 and TRBJ2-3; TRBD2 might be the D (6 bases). Looked up from germline, CDR1 is KGHDR and CDR2 is SFDVKD. This CDR3 is 19 amino acids long. The germline V and J ends were trimmed by 7 bases and 2 bases, with 27 bases remaining between them. The DNA for the CDR3 is TGTGCCACCAGCCGCCAACGGACCCCGAGAGGAGGGGCCACAGATACGCAGTATTTT. This encodes CATSRQRTPRGGATDTQYF.

This clonotype occurred many times. This sequence joins TRBV6-5 and TRBJ2-5; D possibly corresponds to TRBD2 (6 bases). The V gene lost 0 bases and the J gene lost 5 bases, with 10 bases spanning the gap. The CDR3 covers 14 residues. CDR1 MNHEY and CDR2 SVGAGI come from the germline V gene. The CDR3 DNA is TGTGCCAGCAGTTACTCGGGTCGGGGGGAGACCCAGTACTTC. Translation gives CASSYSGRGETQYF.

By share of the sample, this clonotype is medium-sized. The CDR3 loop reads CASSLAGSTVREKLFF. CDR3 coding DNA: TGTGCCAGCAGCTTAGCGGGTTCCACAGTGAGGGAAAAACTGTTTTTT. This rearrangement joins TRBV7-8 to TRBJ1-4; D is unclear. The CDR3 length is 16 residues. Between the trimmed V and J ends, which lost 0 bases and 8 bases, there was a span of 16 bases. CDR1 is SGHVS, CDR2 FQNEAQ, per germline.

V gene TRBV6-2 or TRBV6-3 combines with J gene TRBJ2-1; D remains unclear. Germline-derived CDR1 and CDR2 are MNHEY and SVGEGT. V lost 5 bases to trimming and J lost 10 bases, with 12 bases between them. The CDR3 is made up of 12 amino acids. This CDR3 reads CASSNPVGEQFF. CDR3 in DNA: TGTGCCAGCAGTAACCCCGTGGGCGAGCAGTTCTTC.

This clonotype was counted a few times. V gene TRBV6-2 or TRBV6-3 combines with J gene TRBJ2-5; TRBD1 aligns across 9 bases. Germline V gives CDR1 MNHEY, CDR2 SVGEGT. The CDR3 extends over 14 amino acids. V trimming: 2 bases; J trimming: 5 bases; junction bases outside the gene matches: 3. The DNA for the CDR3 is TGTGCCAGCAGTTACGGGACAGGGCTGGAGACCCAGTACTTC. It specifies CASSYGTGLETQYF.

The chain combines TRBV27 with TRBJ2-3, with 10 bases aligning to TRBD1. Germline-derived CDR1 and CDR2 are MNHEY and SMNVEV (reference sequence). V trimming: 3 bases; J trimming: 5 bases; junction bases outside the gene matches: 11. CDR3 length equals 17 residues. In DNA, the CDR3 is TGTGCCAGCAGTTTCCTCGGGACAGGGGCCCTGGAAGATACGCAGTATTTT. Translating gives CASSFLGTGALEDTQYF.

This clonotype was seen ten or more times. The chain carries TRBV20-1 and TRBJ2-5; D gene uncertain. V was shortened by 3 bases and J by 3 bases, with 2 bases between the two germline ends. The germline CDR1 and CDR2 sequences are DFQATT and SNEGSKA (reference sequence). The CDR3 runs to 10 residues. The CDR3 sequence: CSASEETQYF. CDR3 nucleotide sequence: TGCAGTGCTAGTGAAGAGACCCAGTACTTC.

This sequence joins TRBV5-4 and TRBJ1-2; TRBD1 might be the D (6 bases). CDR1 and CDR2 from the germline V gene are SGHNT and YYREEE (reference sequence). Trimming shortened V by 4 bases and J by 1 base, and 8 bases separated the two germline ends. There are 13 residues in the CDR3. CDR3 in DNA: TGTGCCAGCAGCGCGGACAGTAACTATGGCTACACCTTC. This encodes CASSADSNYGYTF.

The chain employs TRBV27 and TRBJ2-7, with D tentatively TRBD1 (6 bases). Germline values: CDR1 MNHEY, CDR2 SMNVEV (reference sequence). Trimming left V 5 bases short and J 7 bases short, with 15 bases between. This CDR3 spans 13 amino acids. CDR3 nucleotides: TGTGCCAGCAGTCCACAGGGTCCGGGAGAGCAGTACTTC. This codes for CASSPQGPGEQYF.

This clonotype was seen a few times. This chain joins TRBV6-1 and TRBJ1-2, with 7 bases matching TRBD1. V was pared by 6 bases and J by 4 bases, with 8 bases of the junction left unmatched. Germline V gives CDR1 MNHNS, CDR2 SASEGT. This CDR3 has 14 amino acids. DNA of the CDR3: TGTGCCAGCAGAACGAGGGGGCTCGTCTATGGCTACACCTTC. This encodes CASRTRGLVYGYTF.

This chain joins TRBV5-1 and TRBJ2-3, with 9 bases identical to TRBD2. Unmatched junction bases numbered 6, after V lost 0 bases and J lost 4 bases. The germline gives CDR1 SGHRS, CDR2 YFSETQ. The CDR3 is 16 amino acids. CDR3 DNA: TGCGCCAGCAGCTTGGCGGCTAGCGGGATCCCAGATACGCAGTATTTT. Translation gives CASSLAASGIPDTQYF.

This chain joins TRBV28 and TRBJ2-3; the D gene is possibly TRBD2 (5 bases). The ends were cut back, 4 bases at V and 5 bases at J, with 10 bases in the middle. The CDR3 has 13 residues. Germline lookup yields CDR1 MDHEN and CDR2 SYDVKM. The CDR3 region is CASSWAGVDTQYF. The CDR3 DNA sequence: TGTGCCAGCAGTTGGGCCGGGGTAGATACGCAGTATTTT.

This clonotype came up a few times. The chain recombines TRBV3-1 with TRBJ2-1, with 7 nucleotides matching TRBD2. CDR1 is LGHDT and CDR2 is YNNKEL in the germline V gene (reference sequence). V was clipped by 6 bases and J by 2 bases; unmatched bases: 10. The CDR3 runs to 16 residues. The CDR3 protein is CASSRWEGRAYNEQFF. CDR3 coding DNA: TGTGCCAGCAGTAGGTGGGAGGGCCGGGCCTACAATGAGCAGTTCTTC.

This clonotype was observed many times. This chain connects TRBV12-3 or TRBV12-4 to TRBJ2-7, with TRBD2 identical over 11 bases. J lost 7 bases, V lost 6 bases, and 11 bases had no gene match. The CDR3 sequence is 15 residues long. The CDR3: CASRKSTSGSGEQYF. The CDR3 nucleotides read TGTGCCAGCAGAAAGAGTACTAGCGGGAGTGGGGAGCAGTACTTC.

The chain links TRBV7-3 to TRBJ2-7; 8 nucleotides line up with TRBD2. With V trimmed by 1 base and J by 2 bases, 25 bases remained unmatched. Germline V gene sequence: CDR1 SGHTA, CDR2 FQGTGA. The CDR3 runs to 22 residues. The CDR3 here is CASSLSLGFGLAGENHTYEQYF. The CDR3 DNA follows: TGTGCCAGCAGCTTAAGTCTGGGCTTTGGGCTAGCGGGTGAGAACCATACCTACGAGCAGTACTTC.

V is TRBV28 and J is TRBJ2-2, with a tentative D call TRBD1 (5 bases). This CDR3 has 13 amino acids. Trimming pared 5 bases from V and 7 bases from J, leaving 11 bases between. Germline CDR1 reads MDHEN; CDR2 reads SYDVKM. The CDR3 DNA sequence: TGTGCCAGCAGTCGCTCCAGGGTCGGGGAGCTGTTTTTT. As protein: CASSRSRVGELFF.

The chain has TRBV5-1 and TRBJ2-2; weak D call: TRBD2 (5 bases). V dropped 2 bases and J dropped 6 bases, with 11 bases sitting between them. This CDR3 comprises 14 residues. From germline, CDR1 is SGHRS and CDR2 YFSETQ. In DNA, the CDR3 is TGCGCCAGCAGCTTAGGCGCGGGCCCCGGGGAGCTGTTTTTT. Protein product: CASSLGAGPGELFF.